Listed below are T cell receptor beta chains from one sample, sequenced in a study of CD8+ T cells in alopecia areata. Clones were sequenced by immunoSEQ multiplex PCR, and TCRdb holds only the in-frame ones, with some missing. The data show some 240,000 clones, with about 57% seen just once and 1.5% to 2% held by the top ten. The starting material was CD4+ T cells sorted from blood, obtained at week 4, from a patient treated with tofacitinib. Receptors were obtained from a human donor with alopecia areata. Each CDR3 is given with its conserved first and last residue.

j_gene	v_gene	CDR3aa
TRBJ2-1	TRBV5-4	CASSWRTGGSDNEQFF
TRBJ2-3	TRBV29-1	CSVQGLAENTDTQYF
TRBJ1-1	TRBV2	CASSVYGNTEAFF
TRBJ1-2	TRBV7-8	CASSPRRGDYGYTF
TRBJ1-1	TRBV30	CASQAGTEAFF
TRBJ2-3	TRBV11-1	CASSLGAGPTDTQYF
TRBJ2-3	TRBV5-6	CASSLDYPADTQYF
TRBJ1-4	TRBV4-3	CASSQEYQGEKLFF
TRBJ1-1	TRBV29-1	CSVAGASIEAFF
TRBJ1-6	TRBV30	CAWRTGGHNSPLHF
TRBJ1-1	TRBV4-3	CASSRDLMNTEAFF
TRBJ1-3	TRBV30	CAWSSTYSGSTIYF
TRBJ1-5	TRBV6-5	CASSYTSPNQPQHF
TRBJ2-7	TRBV2	CAVLLAGAYEQYF
TRBJ1-2	TRBV2	CASSEGLYGYTF
TRBJ2-5	TRBV29-1	CSVGFRGGGETQYF
TRBJ1-2	TRBV6-6	CASSQDGYGYTF
TRBJ1-2	TRBV5-1	CASSLVSGDYGYTF
TRBJ1-5	TRBV15	CATSRGMSNQPQHF
TRBJ1-2	TRBV10-3	CAISGGLLYGYTF
TRBJ2-5	TRBV15	CATSGPTGQETQYF
TRBJ2-7	TRBV5-1	CASSLEGTGDEQYF
TRBJ2-6	TRBV5-1	CASSHRTGSGANVLTF
TRBJ1-2	TRBV5-1	CASSYTGQGDYGYTF
TRBJ2-7	TRBV7-2	CASSPPPGTYEQYF
TRBJ2-6	TRBV19	CASSITGAWEGANVLTF
TRBJ1-6	TRBV15	CATSRGDTGFSPLHF
TRBJ2-3	TRBV5-4	CASSGVGATDTQYF
TRBJ1-2	TRBV2	CASSGQGYGYTF